These 31 T cell receptor beta chains share one sample of origin, sequenced in a study of shared clonotypes between healthy human individuals. Profiling relied on immunoSEQ multiplex PCR, and the TCRdb table lists in-frame clones only, not all of them. Of hundreds of thousands of clones in the sample, approximately 79% were seen once. Sequencing was done on a sample of memory CD4+ T cells sorted from blood. Described subset: CD45RA-negative fraction. The source of these receptors is a woman aged 25 to 39 in good health.

A few counts support this clone. The rearrangement joins TRBV27 to TRBJ2-3; D might be TRBD2 (6 bases). This CDR3 is built from 14 residues. Germline CDR1 MNHEY, CDR2 SMNVEV (reference sequence). V lost 6 bases and J 6 bases, leaving 16 bases between the germline ends. In DNA form, the CDR3 reads TGTGCCAGCAGACCGACTAGAAGGGCGGATACGCAGTATTTT. This sequence encodes CASRPTRRADTQYF.

The chain couples TRBV27 to TRBJ2-7; 9 nucleotides align to TRBD1. The J segment lost 3 bases and the V segment lost 2 bases, leaving 5 bases of the junction unmatched. CDR1 MNHEY and CDR2 SMNVEV come from the germline V gene (reference sequence). This CDR3 contains 15 residues. The CDR3 nucleotides are TGTGCCAGCAGTTTACAGGGACAGGGATACTACGAGCAGTACTTC. Protein: CASSLQGQGYYEQYF.

This chain connects TRBV28 to TRBJ2-5; tentatively, D is TRBD2 (6 bases). Trimming took off 3 bases at V and 3 bases at J, with 17 bases between the two ends. Germline V lookup: CDR1 MDHEN, CDR2 SYDVKM. This CDR3 comprises 16 residues. The CDR3 reads CASSFRRAGREETQYF. In nucleotides, the CDR3 is TGTGCCAGCAGTTTTCGCAGGGCGGGGCGAGAAGAGACCCAGTACTTC.

The chain has TRBV25-1 and TRBJ2-1, with D perhaps assigned TRBD1 or TRBD2 (5 bases each). Germline loops: CDR1 MGHDK, CDR2 SYGVNS. The V gene lost 8 bases and the J gene lost 3 bases, with 11 bases spanning the gap. The CDR3 runs to 13 residues. The CDR3 loop reads CASWGRVYNEQFF. The CDR3 coding sequence is TGTGCCAGCTGGGGACGGGTCTACAATGAGCAGTTCTTC.

Comments on this clone: The same CDR3 arises from other DNA sequences in this sample as well. The chain joins TRBV5-1 to TRBJ2-3, with D perhaps TRBD1 (5 bases). The V end was cut by 1 base, the J end by 4 bases, with 10 bases between. Germline V gene data show CDR1 as SGHRS and CDR2 as YFSETQ. This CDR3 spans 14 amino acids. CDR3 protein: CASSLSQGPDTQYF. The CDR3 DNA reads as TGCGCCAGCAGCTTGTCGCAGGGTCCAGATACGCAGTATTTT.

This sequence joins TRBV7-7 and TRBJ2-5; D possibly uses TRBD1 or TRBD2 (5 bases each). V lost 1 base and J 5 bases, leaving 8 bases between the germline ends. CDR1 is SSHAT, CDR2 FNYEAQ, per germline (reference sequence). This CDR3 spans 13 amino acids. CDR3 protein: CASSLGGEETQYF. The CDR3 DNA follows: TGTGCCAGCAGCTTAGGAGGGGAGGAGACCCAGTACTTC.

The sample holds one count of this clone. The chain links TRBV19 to TRBJ1-2, with 8 bases aligning to TRBD1. Per germline, CDR1 LNHDA and CDR2 SQIVND (reference sequence). The CDR3 length is 15 residues. V lost 6 bases to trimming and J lost 1 base; unmatched junction nucleotides: 7. The CDR3 sequence is CASSDRGTVNYGYTF. The CDR3 DNA follows: TGTGCCAGTAGCGACAGGGGCACAGTTAACTATGGCTACACCTTC.

This clone came up once. The rearrangement uses TRBV6-6 and TRBJ2-1; the match to TRBD2 covers 13 bases. The CDR3 consists of 16 residues. V trimming: 6 bases; J trimming: 6 bases; junction bases outside the gene matches: 8. CDR1 and CDR2 (germline): MNHNY, SVGAGI (reference sequence). The chain's CDR3 is CASRYGTSGKVNEQFF. Here the CDR3 DNA reads TGTGCCAGCAGGTATGGGACTAGCGGGAAGGTCAATGAGCAGTTCTTC.

V gene TRBV6-6 combines with J gene TRBJ1-1; 7 bases line up with TRBD1. The CDR3 runs to 14 residues. The V segment lost 7 bases and the J segment 0 bases; nucleotides outside the gene matches: 5. Germline V gene sequence: CDR1 MNHNY, CDR2 SVGAGI (reference sequence). The CDR3 sequence: CASIFRGLNTEAFF. In DNA, the CDR3 is TGTGCCAGCATTTTCAGGGGGTTGAACACTGAAGCTTTCTTT.

The J gene is TRBJ2-5, the V gene TRBV4-1; 8 bases align to TRBD1. Germline-derived CDR1 and CDR2 are MGHRA and YSYEKL. The trim removed 3 bases at V and 4 bases at J, leaving 13 bases unmatched. The length of the CDR3 is 17 residues. This CDR3 is CASSHPPGTGRVETQYF. The CDR3 DNA follows: TGCGCCAGCAGCCACCCCCCCGGGACAGGTCGGGTAGAGACCCAGTACTTC.

V and J are TRBV19 and TRBJ2-7; TRBD1 aligns across 10 bases. J gave up 5 bases and V 10 bases, and 14 bases lay outside the gene matches. Germline V gene lookup returns CDR1 LNHDA and CDR2 SQIVND (reference sequence). The CDR3 sequence is 15 residues long. The CDR3 DNA reads as TGTGCCACCCCCTTGCAAGACAGGGGGCACAACGAGCAGTACTTC. Its translation is CATPLQDRGHNEQYF.

The rearrangement joins TRBV4-2 to TRBJ2-7, with TRBD2 matching over 11 bases. V lost 4 bases and J lost 4; bases outside the gene matches: 9. The V gene's germline CDR1 is LGHNA and CDR2 YNFKEQ. CDR3 length equals 16 residues. The CDR3 DNA follows: TGTGCCAGCAGCCCGAGTACTAGCGGGGGATCATACGAGCAGTACTTC. This translates into CASSPSTSGGSYEQYF.

V usage is TRBV7-2 and J usage is TRBJ2-7; 14 bases map to TRBD2. Germline CDR1 and CDR2: SGHTA and FQGNSA. The junction had 2 bases not matched to a gene; V was cut back by 5 bases and J by 2 bases. This CDR3 spans 15 amino acids. The CDR3 region is CASSGGLAGAYEQYF. The CDR3 coding sequence is TGTGCCAGCAGCGGGGGACTAGCGGGGGCCTACGAGCAGTACTTC.

The rearrangement links TRBV28 to TRBJ1-5; D call uncertain. Germline V gives CDR1 MDHEN, CDR2 SYDVKM. This CDR3 is built from 14 residues. V was trimmed by 2 bases and J by 3 bases, leaving 8 bases between them. The CDR3 DNA reads as TGTGCCAGCAGTTTAGAGGGATTCAATCAGCCCCAGCATTTT. Translation: CASSLEGFNQPQHF.

There are many counts of this clone. The CDR3 DNA follows: TGTGCCAGCAGCTTCACTAGCGTGGCCGGGGAGCTGTTTTTT. Translation gives CASSFTSVAGELFF. The gene calls are TRBV11-2 and TRBJ2-2; TRBD2 agrees at 7 bases. The CDR3 has 14 amino acids. Germline V CDR1 and CDR2: SGHAT, FQNNGV. Trimming took 3 bases from V and 6 from J; bases not matched to a gene: 4.

The count of this clone is one. V gene TRBV2 combines with J gene TRBJ2-5; unclear D gene. The CDR3 covers 13 residues. Trimming removed 4 bases at V and 7 bases at J, with 13 bases between. In germline, CDR1 is SNHLY, CDR2 FYNNEI. CDR3 in amino acids: CASSATERGTQYF. CDR3 bases: TGTGCCAGCAGTGCGACGGAAAGAGGGACCCAGTACTTC.

A single count supports this clone. A read error may produce the germline difference seen at one junction end. The chain uses TRBV28 and TRBJ2-3; 12 bases fit TRBD2. This CDR3 comprises 15 residues. Germline loops: CDR1 MDHEN, CDR2 SYDVKM. The CDR3: CASSATSGSTNTQYF. Written as DNA, the CDR3 is TGTGCCAGCAGCGCGACTAGCGGGAGCACAAATACGCAGTATTTT.

The chain combines TRBV5-8 with TRBJ2-7, with 8 bases aligning to TRBD2. CDR1 and CDR2 from the germline V gene are SGHTS and YDEGEE. This CDR3 has 15 amino acids. V dropped 5 bases and J dropped 4; count of bases not matched to a gene: 11. The CDR3 protein is CASSYAGTSGYEQYF. As DNA, the CDR3 is TGTGCCAGCAGTTACGCCGGGACTAGTGGTTACGAGCAGTACTTC.

The J gene is TRBJ2-5, the V gene TRBV15, with 10 bases matching TRBD2. Trimming cost V 5 bases and J 1 base; bases outside gene matches: 13. The CDR3 extends over 18 amino acids. Germline V gene data show CDR1 as LNHNV and CDR2 as YYDKDF (reference sequence). The CDR3 DNA follows: TGTGCCACCAGCCGCGGGTTAGAAGCGGGAGGGCCCCAAGAGACCCAGTACTTC. Translating gives CATSRGLEAGGPQETQYF.

The gene calls are TRBV5-1 and TRBJ2-3; D perhaps matches TRBD1 (6 bases). V was cut by 4 bases and J by 2 bases, with 14 bases left in between. Looked up from germline, CDR1 is SGHRS and CDR2 is YFSETQ. The CDR3 spans 15 residues. For the CDR3, the DNA is TGCGCCAGCAGCCCGATACAGGGCTCCACAGATACGCAGTATTTT. It translates to CASSPIQGSTDTQYF.

The rearrangement uses TRBV5-4 and TRBJ2-4; D is possibly TRBD2 (5 bases). Germline-derived CDR1 and CDR2 are SGHNT and YYREEE (reference sequence). Trimming removed 3 bases from V and 1 base from J, with 17 bases in between. CDR3 length equals 17 residues. As DNA, the CDR3 is TGTGCCAGCAGCTCACCGGGATTGCGAAGGGCCAAAAACATTCAGTACTTC. Residues: CASSSPGLRRAKNIQYF. The full variable domain, rest sourced from reference TRBV5-4 and TRBJ2-4, is ETGVTQSPTHLIKTRGQQVTLRCSSQSGHNTVSWYQQALGQGPQFIFQYYREEENGRGNFPPRFSGLQFPNYSSELNVNALELDDSALYLCASSSPGLRRAKNIQYFGAGTRLSVL.

This chain connects TRBV7-2 to TRBJ1-5; no firm D call. V lost 4 bases, J lost 2 bases, and 9 bases lay in between. Looked up from germline, CDR1 is SGHTA and CDR2 is FQGNSA. The CDR3 length is 14 residues. The CDR3, as DNA: TGTGCCAGCAGCTCCGCGACCGGCAATCAGCCCCAGCATTTT. This sequence encodes CASSSATGNQPQHF.

The chain has TRBV18 and TRBJ1-2, with TRBD1 identical over 8 bases. The germline CDR1 and CDR2 sequences are KGHSH and LQKENI. With 2 bases clipped from V and 4 bases from J, the junction kept 6 bases outside the gene matches. This CDR3 region has 15 residues. In DNA form, the CDR3 reads TGTGCCAGCTCACCATTGGACAGGGAAAGCTATGGCTACACCTTC. The encoded protein is CASSPLDRESYGYTF.

V is TRBV25-1 and J is TRBJ2-1; 13 bases match TRBD2. This CDR3 is built from 15 residues. Germline CDR1 MGHDK, CDR2 SYGVNS. The junction had 4 bases not matched to a gene; V was cut back by 4 bases and J by 7 bases. The CDR3 loop is CASSVRTSGSNEQFF. The CDR3 nucleotides are TGTGCCAGCAGTGTACGGACTAGCGGGAGTAATGAGCAGTTCTTC.

Details on this clone: The sample has other DNA sequences that encode this CDR3 too. The chain uses TRBV5-1 and TRBJ2-3; D is ambiguous. The CDR3 consists of 13 residues. The V end lost 0 bases, the J end lost 5 bases, and 7 bases lay between the germline ends. CDR1 and CDR2 (germline): SGHRS, YFSETQ. CDR3 residues: CASSLVGGDTQYF. In DNA form, the CDR3 reads TGCGCCAGCAGCTTGGTAGGTGGAGATACGCAGTATTTT.

The chain combines TRBV5-8 with TRBJ2-5; tentatively, D is TRBD1 (7 bases). The germline V gene has CDR1 SGHTS and CDR2 YDEGEE. This CDR3 contains 13 residues. V was pared by 6 bases and J by 7 bases, with 16 bases between. The CDR3 spells CASNRQGGGTQYF. In DNA form, the CDR3 reads TGTGCCAGCAACCGACAGGGAGGAGGGACCCAGTACTTC.

This clone has only a few counts. The V gene is TRBV28, the J gene TRBJ1-4, with D unclear. The V gene's germline CDR1 is MDHEN and CDR2 SYDVKM. The CDR3 runs 15 residues. The V end was cut by 1 base, the J end by 7 bases, with 13 bases between. The CDR3 loop is CASSLLLSWGEKLFF. In DNA form, the CDR3 reads TGTGCCAGCAGTTTATTGCTATCCTGGGGTGAAAAACTGTTTTTT. Looking up the rest from reference TRBV28 and TRBJ1-4 gives the full variable domain: DVKVTQSSRYLVKRTGEKVFLECVQDMDHENMFWYRQDPGLGLRLIYFSYDVKMKEKGDIPEGYSVSREKKERFSLILESASTNQTSMYLCASSLLLSWGEKLFFGSGTQLSVL.

The chain uses TRBV19 and TRBJ2-3; D could derive from TRBD1 or TRBD2 (6 bases each). This CDR3 is 16 amino acids long. Trimming left V 3 bases short and J 2 bases short, with 15 bases between. Per the germline V gene, CDR1 is LNHDA and CDR2 is SQIVND (reference sequence). Here the CDR3 reads CASSIRTGAPTDTQYF. In DNA form, the CDR3 reads TGTGCCAGTAGTATTCGCACGGGGGCCCCCACAGATACGCAGTATTTT.

The rearrangement uses TRBV27 and TRBJ1-5, with D unresolved. The germline V gene encodes CDR1 MNHEY and CDR2 SMNVEV (reference sequence). This CDR3 has 13 amino acids. The germline V and J ends were trimmed by 4 bases and 9 bases, with 13 bases remaining between them. The chain's CDR3 is CASSSRWDWPQHF. DNA of the CDR3: TGTGCCAGCAGTTCTCGTTGGGATTGGCCCCAGCATTTT.

There are a few counts of this clone. The chain uses TRBV11-3 and TRBJ1-4; D call uncertain. V was shortened by 2 bases and J by 5 bases, with 0 bases between the two germline ends. This CDR3 has 11 residues. Germline V gene data show CDR1 as SGHNT and CDR2 as YENEEA. CDR3 in DNA: TGTGCCAGCAGCTTAAATGAAAAACTGTTTTTT. It is translated as CASSLNEKLFF.

The chain recombines TRBV11-2 with TRBJ2-2; D is perhaps TRBD2 (5 bases). The CDR3 spans 15 residues. The germline CDR1 and CDR2 sequences are SGHAT and FQNNGV. V shed 0 bases and J shed 7 bases, with 12 bases lying between them. The CDR3 DNA follows: TGTGCCAGCAGCTTAGAGAGGGAAGGCGGCGGGGAGCTGTTTTTT. Protein product: CASSLEREGGGELFF.